The TCR beta chain under discussion was sequenced for a study of human T cells and chemical hapten exposure. Overall study context: TCR yields differed between samples (mainly from small differences in pooled library volume).

As to time point: patch test 1, 2 weeks after DPC sensitization. Treatment defined: therapeutic diphenylcyclopropenone sensitization with weekly scalp DPC. Those who donated were patients with alopecia, 18 to 70 years of age, and suitable for DPC. Whole blood that had not been fractionated was the source of extracted total RNA. Separate cDNA molecules received unique molecular identifiers, which the library attached to them. TCRdb processed the RACE reads anew with MiXCR; each CDR3 protein has one entry. The sample has around 100,000 distinct CDR3 sequences, about 10% seen once. The table lists this clonotype with many counts. The CDR3 covers 15 residues. Germline CDR1 is SQVTM and CDR2 is ANQGSEA. The ends were cut back, 8 bases at V and 2 bases at J, with 20 bases in the middle.

This TCR derives from a woman aged 35 to 49 with alopecia areata. Some clones in this sample may be carry-over from other donors' samples. The sample here was whole blood, taken in connection with sensitization to the hapten diphenylcyclopropenone (DPC). The rearrangement links TRBV29-1 to TRBJ2-3, with no clear D. As DNA, the CDR3 is TGCAGCCCTTTTGGTGGAGCGAAACACACAGATACGCAGTATTTT. This encodes CSPFGGAKHTDTQYF.